This record looks at one T cell receptor beta chain sequence and its context. What it binds is not known. Germline assignment: CDR1 LGHNA and CDR2 YNFKEQ. V shed 0 bases and J shed 4 bases, with 16 bases lying between them. The CDR3 length is 17 residues. Each donor had about 9.6 milliliters of peripheral blood drawn. This sample is drawn from a study of blood T cells in healthy people across ages. Findings and caveats of the study: It was held that the diversity estimates obtained from one million T cells were underestimates. The long-lived group displayed more naive CD4+ cells, plus higher diversity, than the aged donors did. Unknown CMV status may confound age-related changes in expanded clones.

Alongside a J-beta primer mix, a sample-barcoded 5' primer served in a second PCR lasting about 7 to 11 cycles. In TCRdb, the 5' RACE reads were re-called with MiXCR into one record per CDR3 protein. The table lists approximately 1.5 million distinct CDR3 sequences, approximately 42% of them singletons. This receptor was taken from a woman aged 18-29 years in good health. The sequenced material came from blood. The chain couples TRBV4-2 to TRBJ1-5, with a weak D call TRBD1 (5 bases). The CDR3 nucleotides read TGTGCCAGCAGCCAAGAAATTTCTAGGGGCCTAAATCAGCCCCAGCATTTT. Protein sequence: CASSQEISRGLNQPQHF.